A selection of T cell receptor beta chains follows, all from one sample in a study of siplizumab effects on memory and regulatory T cells. Their antigen targets remain unknown. The table came from immunoSEQ multiplex PCR; TCRdb's copy has only in-frame clones and leaves some out. Altogether about 14,000 clones are present, about 50% being singletons, with the ten largest covering about 9.4%. Sequenced input: CFSE-low (dividing) CD4+ T cells sorted from an allogeneic mixed lymphocyte reaction. All receptors derive from a human donor in good health; the cells came from an allogeneic mixed lymphocyte reaction. The CDR3 runs from the conserved cysteine through the conserved F or W. A D gene is named only where the DNA matches it firmly. Rows may omit the clone size; those that give it use once, few, many or a size class.

d_call: TRBD1; j_call: TRBJ1-2; clone_size: few; v_call: TRBV18; cdr3_aa: CASSPGQGIVPGYTF
d_call: TRBD1; j_call: TRBJ1-5; clone_size: medium-sized; v_call: TRBV5-1; cdr3_aa: CASSLNPTGSSNQPQHF
d_call: .; j_call: TRBJ1-2; clone_size: .; v_call: TRBV10-3; cdr3_aa: CAIMAGTDYGYTF
d_call: .; j_call: TRBJ2-1; clone_size: .; v_call: TRBV18; cdr3_aa: CASSPDGYNEQFF
d_call: .; j_call: TRBJ1-1; clone_size: medium-sized; v_call: TRBV2; cdr3_aa: CASSFTMNTEAFF
d_call: .; j_call: TRBJ2-2; clone_size: .; v_call: TRBV7-3; cdr3_aa: CASSLGASNTGELFF
d_call: TRBD1; j_call: TRBJ1-1; clone_size: few; v_call: TRBV30; cdr3_aa: CAWDRGANTEAFF
d_call: TRBD1; j_call: TRBJ2-3; clone_size: .; v_call: TRBV5-4; cdr3_aa: CASSFGWGQGAQYF
d_call: TRBD1; j_call: TRBJ1-3; clone_size: medium-sized; v_call: TRBV18; cdr3_aa: CASSDRDSGNTIYF
d_call: .; j_call: TRBJ2-3; clone_size: .; v_call: TRBV5-1; cdr3_aa: CASSSERGTDTQYF
d_call: .; j_call: TRBJ2-1; clone_size: .; v_call: TRBV9; cdr3_aa: CASSPDGDSYNEQFF
d_call: .; j_call: TRBJ2-4; clone_size: .; v_call: TRBV7-9; cdr3_aa: CASSLLTLSVAKNIQYF
d_call: .; j_call: TRBJ1-2; clone_size: .; v_call: TRBV7-9; cdr3_aa: CASSLAGQGGYTF
d_call: TRBD1; j_call: TRBJ2-1; clone_size: .; v_call: TRBV5-5; cdr3_aa: CASSLQGASYNEQFF
d_call: .; j_call: TRBJ2-5; clone_size: .; v_call: TRBV18; cdr3_aa: CASSPGVRETQYF